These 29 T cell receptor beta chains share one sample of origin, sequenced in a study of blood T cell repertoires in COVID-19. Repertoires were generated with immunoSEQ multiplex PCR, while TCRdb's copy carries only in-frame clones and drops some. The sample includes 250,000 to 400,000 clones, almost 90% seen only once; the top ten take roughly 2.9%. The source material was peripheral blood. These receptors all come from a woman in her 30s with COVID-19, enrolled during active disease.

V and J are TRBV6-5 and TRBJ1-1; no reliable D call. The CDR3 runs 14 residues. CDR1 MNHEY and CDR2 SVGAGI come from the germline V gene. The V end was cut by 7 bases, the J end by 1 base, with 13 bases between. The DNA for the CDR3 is TGTGCCAGCACTACGACCGGAGCGAACACTGAAGCTTTCTTT. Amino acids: CASTTTGANTEAFF.

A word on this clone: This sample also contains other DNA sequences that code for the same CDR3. CDR3 nucleotide sequence: TGTGCCAGCAGTTTCAGCTCCTACGAGCAGTACTTC. Its protein product is CASSFSSYEQYF. The chain uses TRBV28 and TRBJ2-7, with D unresolved. The CDR3 length is 12 residues. Germline assignment: CDR1 MDHEN and CDR2 SYDVKM. Trimming cost V 3 bases and J 0 bases, with 3 bases left between them. Using reference TRBV28 and TRBJ2-7 for the parts outside the CDR3, the full variable domain is DVKVTQSSRYLVKRTGEKVFLECVQDMDHENMFWYRQDPGLGLRLIYFSYDVKMKEKGDIPEGYSVSREKKERFSLILESASTNQTSMYLCASSFSSYEQYFGPGTRLTVT.

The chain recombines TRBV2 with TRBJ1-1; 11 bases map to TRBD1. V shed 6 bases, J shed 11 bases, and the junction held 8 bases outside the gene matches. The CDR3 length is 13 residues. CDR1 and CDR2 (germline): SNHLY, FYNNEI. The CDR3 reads CASRVGQGAVAFF. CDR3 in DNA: TGTGCCAGCAGAGTCGGACAGGGGGCTGTGGCTTTCTTT.

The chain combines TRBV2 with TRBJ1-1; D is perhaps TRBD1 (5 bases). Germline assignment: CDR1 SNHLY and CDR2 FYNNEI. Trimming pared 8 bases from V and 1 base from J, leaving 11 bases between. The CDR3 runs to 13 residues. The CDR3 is CASVPTGNTEAFF. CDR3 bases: TGTGCCAGCGTCCCTACAGGGAACACTGAAGCTTTCTTT.

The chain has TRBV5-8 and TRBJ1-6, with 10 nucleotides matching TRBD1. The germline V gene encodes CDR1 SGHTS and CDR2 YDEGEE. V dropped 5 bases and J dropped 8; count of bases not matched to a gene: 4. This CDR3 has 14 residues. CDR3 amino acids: CASSSGTGDSPLHF. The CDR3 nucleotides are TGTGCCAGCAGTTCCGGGACAGGGGATTCACCCCTCCACTTT.

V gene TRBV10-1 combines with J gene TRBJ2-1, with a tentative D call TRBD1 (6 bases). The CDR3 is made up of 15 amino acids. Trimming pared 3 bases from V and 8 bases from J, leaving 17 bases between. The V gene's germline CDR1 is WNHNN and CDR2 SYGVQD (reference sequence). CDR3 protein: CASSDFRDNIDEQFF. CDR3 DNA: TGCGCCAGCAGTGATTTTAGGGACAATATCGATGAGCAGTTCTTC.

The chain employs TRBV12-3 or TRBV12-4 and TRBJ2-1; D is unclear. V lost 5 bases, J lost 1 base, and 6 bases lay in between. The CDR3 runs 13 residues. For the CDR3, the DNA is TGTGCCAGCAGTACAGATTCCTACAATGAGCAGTTCTTC. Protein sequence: CASSTDSYNEQFF.

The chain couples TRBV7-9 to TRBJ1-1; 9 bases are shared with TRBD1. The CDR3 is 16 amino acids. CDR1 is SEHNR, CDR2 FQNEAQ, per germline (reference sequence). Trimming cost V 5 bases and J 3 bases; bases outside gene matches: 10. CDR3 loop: CASSTNRGRKDTEAFF. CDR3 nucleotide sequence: TGTGCCAGCAGCACGAACAGGGGGCGCAAGGACACTGAAGCTTTCTTT. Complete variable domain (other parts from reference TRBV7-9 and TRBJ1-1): DTGVSQNPRHKITKRGQNVTFRCDPISEHNRLYWYRQTLGQGPEFLTYFQNEAQLEKSRLLSDRFSAERPKGSFSTLEIQRTEQGDSAMYLCASSTNRGRKDTEAFFGQGTRLTVV.

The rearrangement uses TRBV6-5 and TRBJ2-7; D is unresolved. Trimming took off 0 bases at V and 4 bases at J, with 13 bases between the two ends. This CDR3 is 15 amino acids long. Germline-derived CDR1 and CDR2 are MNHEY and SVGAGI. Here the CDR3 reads CASSYSAQSRYEQYF. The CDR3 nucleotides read TGTGCCAGCAGTTACTCAGCACAGAGCAGGTACGAGCAGTACTTC.

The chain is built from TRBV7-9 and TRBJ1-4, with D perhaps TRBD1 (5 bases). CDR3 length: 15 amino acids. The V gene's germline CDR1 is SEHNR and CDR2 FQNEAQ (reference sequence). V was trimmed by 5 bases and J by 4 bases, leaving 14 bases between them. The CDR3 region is CASSLFGGNNEKLFF. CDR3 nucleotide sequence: TGTGCCAGCAGCCTGTTCGGGGGTAATAATGAAAAACTGTTTTTT.

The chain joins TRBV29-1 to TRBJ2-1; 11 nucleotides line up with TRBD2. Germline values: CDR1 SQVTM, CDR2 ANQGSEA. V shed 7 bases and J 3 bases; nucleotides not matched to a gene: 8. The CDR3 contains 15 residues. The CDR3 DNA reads TGCAGCGGCGACCCCGGGACTAGCGGCTACAATGAGCAGTTCTTC. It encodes CSGDPGTSGYNEQFF.

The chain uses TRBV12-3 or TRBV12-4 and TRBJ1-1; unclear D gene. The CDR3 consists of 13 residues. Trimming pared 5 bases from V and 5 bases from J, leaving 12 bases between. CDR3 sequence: CASSPTVTTEAFF. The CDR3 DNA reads TGTGCCAGCAGTCCTACAGTGACAACTGAAGCTTTCTTT.

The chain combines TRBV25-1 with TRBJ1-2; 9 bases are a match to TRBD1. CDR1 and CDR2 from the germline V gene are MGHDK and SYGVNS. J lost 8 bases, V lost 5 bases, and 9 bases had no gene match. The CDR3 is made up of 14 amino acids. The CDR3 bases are TGTGCCAGCAGTACTCCGACAGGGGGAGAAGGCTACACCTTC. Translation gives CASSTPTGGEGYTF.

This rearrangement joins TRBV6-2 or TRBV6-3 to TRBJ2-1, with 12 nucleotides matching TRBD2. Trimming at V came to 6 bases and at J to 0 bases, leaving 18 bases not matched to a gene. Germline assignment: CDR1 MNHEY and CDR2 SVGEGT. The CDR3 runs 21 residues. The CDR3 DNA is TGTGCCAGCAGCGCCTACGGACTAGCGGGGTCACTAGCCAGCTCCTACAATGAGCAGTTCTTC. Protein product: CASSAYGLAGSLASSYNEQFF.

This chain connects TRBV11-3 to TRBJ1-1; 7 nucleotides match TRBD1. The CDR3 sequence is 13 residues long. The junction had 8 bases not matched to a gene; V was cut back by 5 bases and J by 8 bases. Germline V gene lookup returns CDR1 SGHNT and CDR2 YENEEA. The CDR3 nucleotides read TGTGCCAGCAGCCGCAGCCAGGGGGGAGAAGCTTTCTTT. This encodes CASSRSQGGEAFF.

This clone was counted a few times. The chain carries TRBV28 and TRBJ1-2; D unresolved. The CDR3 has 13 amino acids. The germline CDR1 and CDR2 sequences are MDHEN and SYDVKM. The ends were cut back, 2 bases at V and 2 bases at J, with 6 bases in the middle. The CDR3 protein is CASSLGQNYGYTF. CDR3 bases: TGTGCCAGCAGTTTAGGGCAGAACTATGGCTACACCTTC.

CDR3 coding DNA: TGTGCCAGCAGCTTCCGGGACAGGGGTAACTCACCCCTCCACTTT. This gives the protein CASSFRDRGNSPLHF. The chain employs TRBV11-2 and TRBJ1-6, with 10 nucleotides matching TRBD1. The CDR3 extends over 15 amino acids. The ends lost 3 bases at V and 10 bases at J; junction bases unmatched: 6. The germline gives CDR1 SGHAT, CDR2 FQNNGV.

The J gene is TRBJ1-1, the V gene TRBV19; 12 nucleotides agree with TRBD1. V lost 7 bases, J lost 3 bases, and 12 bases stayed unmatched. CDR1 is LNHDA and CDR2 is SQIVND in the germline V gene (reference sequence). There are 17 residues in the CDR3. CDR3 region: CASTPGQGAGLDTEAFF. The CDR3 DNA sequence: TGTGCCAGTACGCCGGGACAGGGGGCGGGCTTAGACACTGAAGCTTTCTTT. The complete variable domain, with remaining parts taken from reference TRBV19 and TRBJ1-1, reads DGGITQSPKYLFRKEGQNVTLSCEQNLNHDAMYWYRQDPGQGLRLIYYSQIVNDFQKGDIAEGYSVSREKKESFPLTVTSAQKNPTAFYLCASTPGQGAGLDTEAFFGQGTRLTVV.

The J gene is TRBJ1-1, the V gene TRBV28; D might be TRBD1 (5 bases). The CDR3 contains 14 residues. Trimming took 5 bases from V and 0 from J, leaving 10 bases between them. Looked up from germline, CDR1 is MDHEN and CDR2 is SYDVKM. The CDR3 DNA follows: TGTGCCAGCAGTCCAATCAGGGTGAACACTGAAGCTTTCTTT. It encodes CASSPIRVNTEAFF.

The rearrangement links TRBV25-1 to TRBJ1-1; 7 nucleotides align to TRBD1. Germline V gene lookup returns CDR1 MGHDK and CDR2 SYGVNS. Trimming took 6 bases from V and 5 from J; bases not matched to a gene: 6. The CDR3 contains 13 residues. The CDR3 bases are TGTGCCAGCAGGCAAACAGGGGATACTGAAGCTTTCTTT. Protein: CASRQTGDTEAFF.

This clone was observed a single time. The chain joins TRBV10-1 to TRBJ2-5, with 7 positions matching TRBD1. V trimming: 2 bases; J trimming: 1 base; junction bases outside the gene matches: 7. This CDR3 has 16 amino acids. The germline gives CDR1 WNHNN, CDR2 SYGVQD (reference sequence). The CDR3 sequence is CASSEAETGPQETQYF. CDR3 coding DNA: TGCGCCAGCAGTGAGGCAGAGACAGGGCCCCAAGAGACCCAGTACTTC.

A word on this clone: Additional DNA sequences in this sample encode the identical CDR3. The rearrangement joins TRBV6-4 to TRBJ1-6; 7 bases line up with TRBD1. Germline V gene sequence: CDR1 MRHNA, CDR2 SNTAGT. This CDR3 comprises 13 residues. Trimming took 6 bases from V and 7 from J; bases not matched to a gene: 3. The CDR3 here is CASSEQGNSPLHF. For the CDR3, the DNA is TGTGCCAGCAGCGAACAGGGGAATTCACCCCTCCACTTT.

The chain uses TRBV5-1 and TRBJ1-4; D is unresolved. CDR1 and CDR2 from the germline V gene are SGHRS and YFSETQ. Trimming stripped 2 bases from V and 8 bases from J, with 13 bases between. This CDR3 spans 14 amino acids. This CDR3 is CASSLESGYEKLFF. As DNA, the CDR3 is TGCGCCAGCAGCTTAGAGTCCGGTTACGAAAAACTGTTTTTT.

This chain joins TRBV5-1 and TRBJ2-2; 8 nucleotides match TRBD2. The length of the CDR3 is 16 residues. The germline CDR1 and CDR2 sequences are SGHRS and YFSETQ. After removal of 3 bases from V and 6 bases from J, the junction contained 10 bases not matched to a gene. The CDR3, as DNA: TGCGCCAGCAGCTCCGCTGGACTAGCTGTTGCCGGGGAGCTGTTTTTT. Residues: CASSSAGLAVAGELFF.

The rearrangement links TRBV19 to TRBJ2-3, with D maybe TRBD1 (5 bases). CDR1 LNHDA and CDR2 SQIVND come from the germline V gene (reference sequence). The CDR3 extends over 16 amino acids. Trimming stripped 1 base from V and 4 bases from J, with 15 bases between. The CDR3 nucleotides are TGTGCCAGTAGTATAGCCCGGCAGGGTGCCGCAGATACGCAGTATTTT. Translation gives CASSIARQGAADTQYF.

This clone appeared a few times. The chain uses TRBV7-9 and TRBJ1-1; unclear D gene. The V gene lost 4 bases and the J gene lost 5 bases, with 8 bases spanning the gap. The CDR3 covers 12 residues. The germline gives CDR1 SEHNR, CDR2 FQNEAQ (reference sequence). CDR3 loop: CASSSSWTEAFF. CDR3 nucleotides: TGTGCCAGCAGCTCTAGCTGGACTGAAGCTTTCTTT.

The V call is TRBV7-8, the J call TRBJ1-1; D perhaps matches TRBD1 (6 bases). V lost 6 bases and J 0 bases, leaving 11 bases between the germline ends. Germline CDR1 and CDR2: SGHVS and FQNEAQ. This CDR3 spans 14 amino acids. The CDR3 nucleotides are TGTGCCAGCAGGGAGACAGGAATGAACACTGAAGCTTTCTTT. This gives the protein CASRETGMNTEAFF.

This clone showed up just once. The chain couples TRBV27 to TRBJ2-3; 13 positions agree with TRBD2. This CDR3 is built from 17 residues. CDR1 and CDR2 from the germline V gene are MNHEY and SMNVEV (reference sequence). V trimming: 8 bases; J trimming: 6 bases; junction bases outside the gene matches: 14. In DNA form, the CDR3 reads TGTGCCAGCCGGGCGGAACTAGCGGGAGGGCCCCTGGATACGCAGTATTTT. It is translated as CASRAELAGGPLDTQYF.

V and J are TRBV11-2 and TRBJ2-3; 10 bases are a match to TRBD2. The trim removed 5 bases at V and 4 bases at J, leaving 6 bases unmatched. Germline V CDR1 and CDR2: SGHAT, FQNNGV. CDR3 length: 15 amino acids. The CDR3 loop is CASSPSGRGADTQYF. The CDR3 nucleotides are TGTGCCAGCAGCCCGAGCGGGAGGGGAGCAGATACGCAGTATTTT.